This passage covers 5 T cell receptor beta chains from one sample sequenced in a study of T cells expressing NK-cell markers. Using the 5' RACE reads, TCRdb records one entry per CDR3 protein without DNA. Recorded here are about 170,000 distinct CDR3 sequences; the top ten clones represent roughly 21%. Sequencing was done on a sample of blood T cells: a sorted CD56 or NKG2C T cell subset, CD4+ or CD8+ T cells, or bulk PBMC T cells (not recorded which). The receptors were gathered from a man aged 18 to 70 in good health.

V usage is TRBV7-9 and J usage is TRBJ2-1; TCRdb calls TRBD1, which cannot be checked without DNA. This CDR3 is 16 amino acids long. Per germline, CDR1 SEHNR and CDR2 FQNEAQ (reference sequence). CDR3 in amino acids: CASSRGQGVSYNEQFF.

The V gene is TRBV6-2 or TRBV6-3, the J gene TRBJ1-2. The CDR3 sequence is 13 residues long. CDR1 and CDR2 (germline): MNHEY, SVGEGT. This CDR3 is CASSYMGNYGYTF.

The V call is TRBV6-1, the J call TRBJ2-1; TCRdb indicates TRBD1, and absent DNA this call remains unverified. Germline assignment: CDR1 MNHNS and CDR2 SASEGT. This CDR3 contains 14 residues. The CDR3 is CASSPGAWYNEQFF.

The rearrangement links TRBV7-8 to TRBJ1-5; TCRdb designates TRBD1, a call that cannot be tested without DNA. CDR3 size: 18 residues. In germline, CDR1 is SGHVS, CDR2 FQNEAQ. Here the CDR3 reads CASSTQTGGDPSYQPQHF.

J is TRBJ2-1 and V is TRBV27; no DNA is available, so the TRBD1 call from TCRdb remains unchecked. This CDR3 region has 12 residues. The germline gives CDR1 MNHEY, CDR2 SMNVEV (reference sequence). CDR3 sequence: CASSFLGEEQFF.